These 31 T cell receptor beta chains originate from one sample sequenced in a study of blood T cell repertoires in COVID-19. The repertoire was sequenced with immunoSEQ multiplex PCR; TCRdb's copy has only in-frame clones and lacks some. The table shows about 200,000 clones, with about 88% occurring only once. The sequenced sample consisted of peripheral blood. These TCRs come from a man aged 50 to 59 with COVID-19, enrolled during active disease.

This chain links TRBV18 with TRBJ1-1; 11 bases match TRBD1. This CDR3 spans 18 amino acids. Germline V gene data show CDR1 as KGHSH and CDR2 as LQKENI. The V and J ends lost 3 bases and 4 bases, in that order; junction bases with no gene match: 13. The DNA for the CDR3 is TGTGCCAGCTCACCCTTGCCAATGACCGGGACAGGGGGCACTGAAGCTTTCTTT. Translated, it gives CASSPLPMTGTGGTEAFF.

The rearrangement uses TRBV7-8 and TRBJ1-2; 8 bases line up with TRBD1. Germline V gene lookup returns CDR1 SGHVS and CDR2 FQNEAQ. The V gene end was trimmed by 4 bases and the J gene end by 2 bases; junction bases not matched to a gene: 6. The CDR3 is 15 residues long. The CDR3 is CASSSSGQGNYGYTF. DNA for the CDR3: TGTGCCAGCAGCTCCTCAGGACAGGGCAACTATGGCTACACCTTC.

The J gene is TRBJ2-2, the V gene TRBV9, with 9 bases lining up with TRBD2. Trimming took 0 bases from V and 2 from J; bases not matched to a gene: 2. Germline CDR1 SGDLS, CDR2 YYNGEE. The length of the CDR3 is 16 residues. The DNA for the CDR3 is TGTGCCAGCAGCGTAGGGACTAGCGATAACACCGGGGAGCTGTTTTTT. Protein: CASSVGTSDNTGELFF.

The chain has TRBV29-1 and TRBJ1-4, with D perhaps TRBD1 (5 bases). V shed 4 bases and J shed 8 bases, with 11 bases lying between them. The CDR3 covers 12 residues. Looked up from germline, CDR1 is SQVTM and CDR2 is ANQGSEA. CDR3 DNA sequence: TGCAGCGTTGGGGGCAACGACGAAAAACTGTTTTTT. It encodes CSVGGNDEKLFF.

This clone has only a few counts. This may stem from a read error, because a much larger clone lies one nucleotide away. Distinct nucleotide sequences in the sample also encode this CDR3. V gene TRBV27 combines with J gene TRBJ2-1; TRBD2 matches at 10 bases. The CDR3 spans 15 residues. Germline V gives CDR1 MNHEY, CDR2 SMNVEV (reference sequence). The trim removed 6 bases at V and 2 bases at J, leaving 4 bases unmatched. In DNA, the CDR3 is TGTGCCAGCAGCCAAACTAGCGGGGCCTACAATGAGCAGTTCTTC. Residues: CASSQTSGAYNEQFF.

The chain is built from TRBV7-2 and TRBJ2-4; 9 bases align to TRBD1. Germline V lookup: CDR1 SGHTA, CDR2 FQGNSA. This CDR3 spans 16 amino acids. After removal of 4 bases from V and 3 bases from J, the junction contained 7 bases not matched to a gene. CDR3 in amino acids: CASSSTGGAGKNIQYF. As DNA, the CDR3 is TGTGCCAGCAGCTCAACAGGGGGCGCGGGCAAAAACATTCAGTACTTC.

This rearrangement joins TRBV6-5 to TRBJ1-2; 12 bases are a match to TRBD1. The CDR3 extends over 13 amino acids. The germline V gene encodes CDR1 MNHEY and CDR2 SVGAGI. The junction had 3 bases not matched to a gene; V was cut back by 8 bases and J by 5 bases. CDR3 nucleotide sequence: TGTGCCAGCTTGGGACAGGGGGCTTATGGCTACACCTTC. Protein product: CASLGQGAYGYTF.

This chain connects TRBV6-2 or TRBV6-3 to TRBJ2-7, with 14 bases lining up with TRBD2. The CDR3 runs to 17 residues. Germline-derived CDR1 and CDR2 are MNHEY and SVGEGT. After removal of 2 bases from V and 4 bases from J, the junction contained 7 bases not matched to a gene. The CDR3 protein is CASSYIATSGRGYEQYF. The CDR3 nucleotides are TGTGCCAGCAGTTACATCGCGACTAGCGGGAGGGGTTACGAGCAGTACTTC.

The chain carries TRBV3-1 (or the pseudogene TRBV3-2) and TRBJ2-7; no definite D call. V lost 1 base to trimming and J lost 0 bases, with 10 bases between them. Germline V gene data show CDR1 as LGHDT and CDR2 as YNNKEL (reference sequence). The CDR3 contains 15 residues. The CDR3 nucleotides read TGTGCCAGCAGCCAAGGCGTTGTAGCCTCCTACGAGCAGTACTTC. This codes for CASSQGVVASYEQYF.

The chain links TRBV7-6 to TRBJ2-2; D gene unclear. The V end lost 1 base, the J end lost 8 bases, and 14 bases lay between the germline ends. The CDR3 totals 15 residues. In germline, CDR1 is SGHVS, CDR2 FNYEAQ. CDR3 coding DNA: TGTGCCAGCAGCTTAGTCAGACTGGCTATGGGGGAGCTGTTTTTT. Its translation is CASSLVRLAMGELFF.

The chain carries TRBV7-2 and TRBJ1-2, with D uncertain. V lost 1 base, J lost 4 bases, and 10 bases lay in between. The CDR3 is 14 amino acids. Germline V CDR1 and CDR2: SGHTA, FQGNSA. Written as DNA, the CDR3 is TGTGCCAGCAGCTTAGGGGCAGGAAGCTATGGCTACACCTTC. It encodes CASSLGAGSYGYTF.

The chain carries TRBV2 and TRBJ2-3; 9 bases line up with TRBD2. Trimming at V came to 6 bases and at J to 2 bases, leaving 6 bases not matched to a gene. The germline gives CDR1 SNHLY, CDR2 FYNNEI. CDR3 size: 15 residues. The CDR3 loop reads CASRRAGGHTDTQYF. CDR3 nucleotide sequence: TGTGCCAGCAGAAGAGCGGGGGGTCACACAGATACGCAGTATTTT.

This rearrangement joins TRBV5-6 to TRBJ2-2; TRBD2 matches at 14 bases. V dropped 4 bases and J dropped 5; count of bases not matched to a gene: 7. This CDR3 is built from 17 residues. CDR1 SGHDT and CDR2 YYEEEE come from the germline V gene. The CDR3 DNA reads TGTGCCAGCAGCCCGGGACTAGCGGGAGTAGGAACCGGGGAGCTGTTTTTT. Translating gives CASSPGLAGVGTGELFF.

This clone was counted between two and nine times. As DNA, the CDR3 is TGTGCCTGGAGTAACGACAGAACTGAAGCTTTCTTT. This codes for CAWSNDRTEAFF. The chain has TRBV30 and TRBJ1-1; a weak D match, TRBD1 (5 bases). From germline, CDR1 is GTSNPN and CDR2 SVGIG (reference sequence). CDR3 length: 12 amino acids. V lost 2 bases and J lost 5, with 9 bases in between.

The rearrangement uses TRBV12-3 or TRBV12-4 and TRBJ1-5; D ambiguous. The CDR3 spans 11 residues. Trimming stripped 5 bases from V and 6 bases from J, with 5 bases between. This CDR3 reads CASSRSQPQHF. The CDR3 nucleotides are TGTGCCAGCAGTCGCAGTCAGCCCCAGCATTTT.

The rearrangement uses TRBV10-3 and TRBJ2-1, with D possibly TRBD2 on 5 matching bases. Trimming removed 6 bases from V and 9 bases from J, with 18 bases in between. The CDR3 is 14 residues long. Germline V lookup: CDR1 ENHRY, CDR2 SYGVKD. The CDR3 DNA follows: TGTGCCATCAGAGCGGCTGGAACGGTCGGTGAGCAGTTCTTC. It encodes CAIRAAGTVGEQFF.

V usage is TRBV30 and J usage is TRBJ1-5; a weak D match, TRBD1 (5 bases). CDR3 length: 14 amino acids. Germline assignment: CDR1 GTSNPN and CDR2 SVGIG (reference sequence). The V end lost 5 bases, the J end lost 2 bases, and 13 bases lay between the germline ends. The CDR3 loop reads CAWGGDWGNQPQHF. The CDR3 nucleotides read TGTGCCTGGGGGGGGGACTGGGGCAATCAGCCCCAGCATTTT. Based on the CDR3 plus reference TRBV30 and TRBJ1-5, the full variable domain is SQTIHQWPATLVQPVGSPLSLECTVEGTSNPNLYWYRQAAGRGLQLLFYSVGIGQISSEVPQNLSASRPQDRQFILSSKKLLLSDSGFYLCAWGGDWGNQPQHFGDGTRLSIL.

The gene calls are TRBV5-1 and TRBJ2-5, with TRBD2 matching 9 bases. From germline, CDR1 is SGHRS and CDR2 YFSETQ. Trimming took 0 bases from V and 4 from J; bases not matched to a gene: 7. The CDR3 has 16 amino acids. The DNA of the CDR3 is TGCGCCAGCAGCTTGGGTCCTAGCGGGGTATTAGAGACCCAGTACTTC. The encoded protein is CASSLGPSGVLETQYF.

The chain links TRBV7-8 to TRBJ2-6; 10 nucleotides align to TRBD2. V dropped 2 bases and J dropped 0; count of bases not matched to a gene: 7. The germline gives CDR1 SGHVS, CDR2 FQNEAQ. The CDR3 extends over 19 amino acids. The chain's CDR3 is CASSLRGLAESSGANVLTF. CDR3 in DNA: TGTGCCAGCAGCTTACGCGGACTAGCGGAAAGCTCTGGGGCCAACGTCCTGACTTTC.

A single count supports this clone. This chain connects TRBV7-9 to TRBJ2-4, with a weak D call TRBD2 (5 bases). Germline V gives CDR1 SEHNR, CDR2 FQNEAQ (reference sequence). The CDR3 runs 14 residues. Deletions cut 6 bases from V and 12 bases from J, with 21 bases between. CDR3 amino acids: CASSYELDKFRQYF. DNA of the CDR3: TGTGCCAGCAGTTACGAACTAGACAAGTTCCGTCAGTACTTC.

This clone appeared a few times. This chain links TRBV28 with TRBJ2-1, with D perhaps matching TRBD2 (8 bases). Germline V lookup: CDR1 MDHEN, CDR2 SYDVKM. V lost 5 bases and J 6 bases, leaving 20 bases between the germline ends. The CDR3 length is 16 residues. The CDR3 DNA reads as TGTGCCAGCAGTGACGGCCGGGACAGCGGGGGCAATGAGCAGTTCTTC. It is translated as CASSDGRDSGGNEQFF.

CDR3 sequence reads: CASSQFQGGYNEQFF. CDR3 DNA sequence: TGTGCCAGCAGCCAATTTCAGGGGGGATACAATGAGCAGTTCTTC. The rearrangement links TRBV14 to TRBJ2-1; perhaps TRBD1 as D (7 bases). The CDR3 is 15 residues long. CDR1 and CDR2 (germline): SGHDN, FVKESK. Trimming left V 2 bases short and J 4 bases short, with 12 bases between. The full variable domain, with the rest looked up from reference TRBV14 and TRBJ2-1, is EAGVTQFPSHSVIEKGQTVTLRCDPISGHDNLYWYRRVMGKEIKFLLHFVKESKQDESGMPNNRFLAERTGGTYSTLKVQPAELEDSGVYFCASSQFQGGYNEQFFGPGTRLTVL.

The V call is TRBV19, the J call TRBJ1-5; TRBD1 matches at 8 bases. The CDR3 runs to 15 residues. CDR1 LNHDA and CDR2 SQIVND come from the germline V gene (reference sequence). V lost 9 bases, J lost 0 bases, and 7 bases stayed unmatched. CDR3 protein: CASRRDRYSNQPQHF. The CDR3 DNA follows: TGTGCCAGCCGGCGGGACAGGTATAGCAATCAGCCCCAGCATTTT.

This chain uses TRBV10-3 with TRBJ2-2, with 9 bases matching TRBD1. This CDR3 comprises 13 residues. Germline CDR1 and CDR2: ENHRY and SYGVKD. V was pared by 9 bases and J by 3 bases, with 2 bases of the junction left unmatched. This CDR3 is CAIGDRDTGELFF. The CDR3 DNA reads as TGTGCCATAGGGGACAGGGACACCGGGGAGCTGTTTTTT.

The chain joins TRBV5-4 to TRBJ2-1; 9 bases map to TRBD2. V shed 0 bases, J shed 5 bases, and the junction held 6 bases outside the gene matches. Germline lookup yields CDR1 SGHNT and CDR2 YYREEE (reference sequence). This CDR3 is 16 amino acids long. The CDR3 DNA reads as TGTGCCAGCAGCTTGGTTCGCGGGGGGGGCCACAATGAGCAGTTCTTC. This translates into CASSLVRGGGHNEQFF.

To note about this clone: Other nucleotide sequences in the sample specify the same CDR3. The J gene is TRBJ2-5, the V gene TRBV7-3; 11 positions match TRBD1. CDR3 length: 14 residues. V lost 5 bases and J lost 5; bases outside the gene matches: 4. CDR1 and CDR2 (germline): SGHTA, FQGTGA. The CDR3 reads CASSRTGGGETQYF. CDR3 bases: TGTGCCAGCAGCCGGACAGGGGGCGGGGAGACCCAGTACTTC.

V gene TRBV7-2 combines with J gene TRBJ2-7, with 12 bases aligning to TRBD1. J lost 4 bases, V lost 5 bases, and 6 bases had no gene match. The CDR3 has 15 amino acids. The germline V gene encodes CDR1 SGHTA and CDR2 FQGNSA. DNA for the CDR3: TGTGCCAGCAGCCCCGGGACAGGGGGCGCGTACGAGCAGTACTTC. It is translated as CASSPGTGGAYEQYF.

This chain's CDR3 is CASRRQGGGELFF. The CDR3, as DNA: TGTGCCAGCAGACGACAGGGAGGCGGGGAGCTGTTTTTT. This chain connects TRBV28 to TRBJ2-2; maybe TRBD1 (7 bases). Germline values: CDR1 MDHEN, CDR2 SYDVKM. The CDR3 covers 13 residues. V was shortened by 6 bases and J by 7 bases, with 12 bases between the two germline ends.

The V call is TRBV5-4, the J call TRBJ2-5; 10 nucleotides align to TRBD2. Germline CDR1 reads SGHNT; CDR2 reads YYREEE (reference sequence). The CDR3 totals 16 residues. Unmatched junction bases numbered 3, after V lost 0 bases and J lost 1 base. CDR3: CASSLGLAGVQETQYF. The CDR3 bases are TGTGCCAGCAGCTTGGGGCTAGCGGGGGTCCAAGAGACCCAGTACTTC.

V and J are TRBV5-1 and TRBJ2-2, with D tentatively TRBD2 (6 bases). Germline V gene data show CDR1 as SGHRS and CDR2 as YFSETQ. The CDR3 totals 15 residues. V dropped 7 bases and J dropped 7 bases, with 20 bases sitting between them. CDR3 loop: CASGPNMVGLGELFF. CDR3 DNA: TGCGCCAGCGGGCCTAATATGGTGGGACTCGGGGAGCTGTTTTTT. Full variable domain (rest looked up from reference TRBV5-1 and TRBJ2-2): KAGVTQTPRYLIKTRGQQVTLSCSPISGHRSVSWYQQTPGQGLQFLFEYFSETQRNKGNFPGRFSGRQFSNSRSEMNVSTLELGDSALYLCASGPNMVGLGELFFGEGSRLTVL.

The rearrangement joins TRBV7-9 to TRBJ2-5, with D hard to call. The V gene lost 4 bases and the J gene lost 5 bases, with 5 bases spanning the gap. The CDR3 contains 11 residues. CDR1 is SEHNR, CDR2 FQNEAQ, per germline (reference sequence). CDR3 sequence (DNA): TGTGCCAGCAGCTCTCTCGAGACCCAGTACTTC. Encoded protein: CASSSLETQYF.